One TCR beta chain is described in this entry. The data were obtained in a study of blood T cell repertoires in COVID-19. Study overall: Samples representing acute and convalescent COVID-19 were sourced from the United States, Italy and Spain. Sample material is recorded as cDNA or gDNA derived from T cells, B-cell-depleted T cells, or PBMCs.

The CDR3 runs to 13 residues. Germline CDR1 reads LGHDT; CDR2 reads YNNKEL (reference sequence). V lost 6 bases and J 4 bases, leaving 9 bases between the germline ends. Source study methods: Counts of nucleated cells, estimated from reference gene primer amplification, were obtained. Data came from immunoSEQ multiplex PCR; TCRdb stores just in-frame clones and leaves some out. The DNA gave D and trimming, while V, J and clone size come from that table. Here the sample spans about 71,000 clones, approximately 80% being singletons. Sequencing was performed on peripheral blood. This clonotype was sampled from a man aged 65 to 79 with acute or convalescent COVID-19. The chain is built from TRBV3-1 (or the pseudogene TRBV3-2) and TRBJ2-2; D gene unclear. CDR3 region: CASSASRTGELFF. CDR3 bases: TGTGCCAGCAGTGCGTCCCGCACCGGGGAGCTGTTTTTT.